The rows below give T cell receptor beta chains drawn from one sample of a study of CD8 T cells in Susac syndrome. Using its own MiXCR run on the immunoSEQ multiplex PCR reads, TCRdb lists one record per CDR3 protein. The sample yields under 95,000 distinct CDR3 sequences, about 93% seen once. The sequenced material came from CD4+ T cells from PBMCs. The receptors were sampled from a human donor with Susac syndrome. Each CDR3 is given with its conserved first and last residue. A D gene is named only where the DNA matches it firmly. Rows give clone size only sometimes, using once, few, many, or a class for an expanded clone.

CDR3nt: TGTGCCAGCTCACCACTCCAGGACATGAACACTGAAGCTTTCTTT
CDR3aa: CASSPLQDMNTEAFF
v_gene: TRBV18
j_gene: TRBJ1-1
abundance: NA
d_gene: NA

CDR3nt: TGTGCCAGCAGTGTCGCGGGTTCGGCCGTCCTGACTTTC
CDR3aa: CASSVAGSAVLTF
v_gene: TRBV2
j_gene: TRBJ2-6
abundance: NA
d_gene: NA

CDR3nt: TGCAGTGCTAGACTGACCCAGCATTTT
CDR3aa: CSARLTQHF
v_gene: TRBV20-1
j_gene: TRBJ1-5
abundance: NA
d_gene: NA

CDR3nt: TGTGCCTGGAGAACGCAGAACACTGAAGCTTTCTTT
CDR3aa: CAWRTQNTEAFF
v_gene: TRBV30
j_gene: TRBJ1-1
abundance: NA
d_gene: NA

CDR3nt: TGTGCCAGCTCCAGCCCCGAGGGCTCTGGGGCCAACGTCCTGACTTTC
CDR3aa: CASSSPEGSGANVLTF
v_gene: TRBV6-1
j_gene: TRBJ2-6
abundance: once
d_gene: NA

CDR3nt: TGCGCCAGCAGCTTGGCCAGAGACCCAACTAATGAAAAACTGTTTTTT
CDR3aa: CASSLARDPTNEKLFF
v_gene: TRBV5-1
j_gene: TRBJ1-4
abundance: NA
d_gene: NA

CDR3nt: TGTGCCAGCAGCCTCCCTGGTCGGGGCTACGAGCAGTACTTC
CDR3aa: CASSLPGRGYEQYF
v_gene: TRBV13
j_gene: TRBJ2-7
abundance: NA
d_gene: NA

CDR3nt: TGTGCCAGCACCTCGACCTACGAGCAGTACTTC
CDR3aa: CASTSTYEQYF
v_gene: TRBV6-7
j_gene: TRBJ2-7
abundance: NA
d_gene: NA

CDR3nt: TGCGCCAGCAGCCAAGTTGGGTGGTGTCAGCCCCAGCATTTT
CDR3aa: CASSQVGWCQPQHF
v_gene: TRBV4-3
j_gene: TRBJ1-5
abundance: NA
d_gene: NA

CDR3nt: TGTGCCAGCAGTTTTAACATGGGGGGAGCTGGGGCCAACGTCCTGACTTTC
CDR3aa: CASSFNMGGAGANVLTF
v_gene: TRBV12-3/TRBV12-4
j_gene: TRBJ2-6
abundance: NA
d_gene: NA

CDR3nt: TGTGCCAGCAGCAGACTAGCGGGAGAGACCCAGTACTTC
CDR3aa: CASSRLAGETQYF
v_gene: TRBV12-3/TRBV12-4
j_gene: TRBJ2-5
abundance: NA
d_gene: TRBD2

CDR3nt: TGTGCCAGCAGTTATTGGCAGGCTAATGAAAAACTGTTTTTT
CDR3aa: CASSYWQANEKLFF
v_gene: TRBV12-3/TRBV12-4
j_gene: TRBJ1-4
abundance: NA
d_gene: NA

CDR3nt: TGTGCCAGCAGCTTTGGGGCGAGAGGAGGTCCGAGCTACGAGCAGTACTTC
CDR3aa: CASSFGARGGPSYEQYF
v_gene: TRBV7-6
j_gene: TRBJ2-7
abundance: NA
d_gene: NA

CDR3nt: TGTGCCAGCAGCCCCACTCGGGTGTGGACTGAAGCTTTCTTT
CDR3aa: CASSPTRVWTEAFF
v_gene: TRBV3-1
j_gene: TRBJ1-1
abundance: NA
d_gene: NA

CDR3nt: TGTGCCAGCGGAGTTGGGGACTATCCTGGAAACACCATATATTTT
CDR3aa: CASGVGDYPGNTIYF
v_gene: TRBV25-1
j_gene: TRBJ1-3
abundance: NA
d_gene: NA

CDR3nt: TGTGCCAGCAGTGCCGACGCACGCGAGATCGATACGCAGTATTTT
CDR3aa: CASSADAREIDTQYF
v_gene: TRBV2
j_gene: TRBJ2-3
abundance: NA
d_gene: NA

CDR3nt: TGCGCCAGCAGTCCGGGACTCAGGAACACTGAAGCTTTCTTT
CDR3aa: CASSPGLRNTEAFF
v_gene: TRBV5-1
j_gene: TRBJ1-1
abundance: NA
d_gene: NA

CDR3nt: TGTGCCTGGTCCACGGGGACGAACACTGAAGCTTTCTTT
CDR3aa: CAWSTGTNTEAFF
v_gene: TRBV30
j_gene: TRBJ1-1
abundance: once
d_gene: NA

CDR3nt: TGTGCCAGCAGCCACCGGGACGGGAAATATGAGCAGTTCTTC
CDR3aa: CASSHRDGKYEQFF
v_gene: TRBV3-1
j_gene: TRBJ2-1
abundance: once
d_gene: NA

CDR3nt: TGTGCCAGCAGCCAAGATCGGGGACAGGGTCAGCCCCAGCATTTT
CDR3aa: CASSQDRGQGQPQHF
v_gene: TRBV3-1
j_gene: TRBJ1-5
abundance: NA
d_gene: TRBD1

CDR3nt: TGTGCCACCAGTCAGGGGGCTAGCACAGATACGCAGTATTTT
CDR3aa: CATSQGASTDTQYF
v_gene: TRBV24-1
j_gene: TRBJ2-3
abundance: NA
d_gene: TRBD1

CDR3nt: TGCAGTGCTAGACTAGGTGGGGAGAGCAGGGAGTATTTT
CDR3aa: CSARLGGESREYF
v_gene: TRBV20-1
j_gene: TRBJ2-3
abundance: NA
d_gene: NA

CDR3nt: TGTGCCAGTAACGACCCGACCTGGACTGAAGCTTTCTTT
CDR3aa: CASNDPTWTEAFF
v_gene: TRBV19
j_gene: TRBJ1-1
abundance: NA
d_gene: NA

CDR3nt: TGTGCCAGCAGCCAAGAGTACTACGAGCAGTACTTC
CDR3aa: CASSQEYYEQYF
v_gene: TRBV14
j_gene: TRBJ2-7
abundance: NA
d_gene: NA